This TCR beta chain was documented in a study of blood T cell repertoires in COVID-19. For the study at large: Sites in the United States, Italy and Spain provided acute and convalescent COVID-19 samples. T cells, B-cell-depleted T cells, or PBMCs supplied cDNA or gDNA.

Original processing notes: Estimation of nucleated cell counts was performed using reference gene primer amplification. Sequencing was performed with immunoSEQ multiplex PCR; in TCRdb, only in-frame clones are kept and a portion is missing. V and J calls and clone size are copied from that table; D and trimming were computed from the DNA. The table lists 20,000 to 25,000 clones, approximately 90% of them singletons. The length of the CDR3 is 15 residues. Unmatched junction bases numbered 8, after V lost 5 bases and J lost 3 bases. CDR1 and CDR2 (germline): SGHAT, FQNNGV. The sequenced sample consisted of peripheral blood. This chain links TRBV11-2 with TRBJ2-3, with 7 bases lining up with TRBD1. The TCR was taken from a human donor with active COVID-19. The donor label of this sample is uncertain. The CDR3 DNA is TGTGCCAGCAGCCTAACCGGACAGGAGACAGATACGCAGTATTTT. It yields the protein CASSLTGQETDTQYF.